This T cell receptor beta chain was captured by sequencing in a study of T-cell reconstitution after alpha-beta-depleted transplantation in children. The germline V and J ends were trimmed by 2 bases and 0 bases, with 11 bases remaining between them. Per the germline V gene, CDR1 is MNHEY and CDR2 is SVGAGI. The length of the CDR3 is 16 residues. Using unique molecular identifiers, the investigators prepared the TCRbeta library. MiXCR, applied by TCRdb to the PCR reads, yields one record per CDR3 protein. The sample consists of roughly 220,000 distinct CDR3 sequences, 12% of them appearing once. This clonotype was found many times.

This receptor was obtained from a human donor who donated a stem cell graft to a child with acute lymphoblastic leukemia. The starting material was PBMCs from the stem cell graft donor, obtained from the stem cell graft. The rearrangement links TRBV6-5 to TRBJ1-3, with a tentative D call TRBD1 (6 bases). CDR3 amino acids: CASSYTPDSSGNTIYF. The CDR3 nucleotides read TGTGCCAGCAGTTACACCCCGGACAGCTCTGGAAACACCATATATTTT.